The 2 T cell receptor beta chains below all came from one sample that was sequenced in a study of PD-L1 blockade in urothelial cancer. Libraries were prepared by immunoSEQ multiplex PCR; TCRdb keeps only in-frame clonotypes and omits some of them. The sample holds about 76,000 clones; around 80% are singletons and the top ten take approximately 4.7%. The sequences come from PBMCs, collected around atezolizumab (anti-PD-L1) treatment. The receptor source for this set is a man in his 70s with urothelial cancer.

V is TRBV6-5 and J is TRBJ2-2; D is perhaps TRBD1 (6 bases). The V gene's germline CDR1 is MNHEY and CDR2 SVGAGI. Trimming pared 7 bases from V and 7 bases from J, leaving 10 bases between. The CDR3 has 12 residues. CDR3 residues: CASKPGVGELFF. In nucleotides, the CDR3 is TGTGCCAGCAAACCAGGGGTCGGGGAGCTGTTTTTT.

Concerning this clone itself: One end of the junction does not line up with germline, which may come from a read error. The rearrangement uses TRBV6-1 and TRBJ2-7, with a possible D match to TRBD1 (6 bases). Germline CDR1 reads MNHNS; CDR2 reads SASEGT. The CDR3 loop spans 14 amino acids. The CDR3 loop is CASIYRDKDYEQYF. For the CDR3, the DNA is TGTGCCAGTATTTACCGGGACAAGGATTACGAACAGTACTTC.